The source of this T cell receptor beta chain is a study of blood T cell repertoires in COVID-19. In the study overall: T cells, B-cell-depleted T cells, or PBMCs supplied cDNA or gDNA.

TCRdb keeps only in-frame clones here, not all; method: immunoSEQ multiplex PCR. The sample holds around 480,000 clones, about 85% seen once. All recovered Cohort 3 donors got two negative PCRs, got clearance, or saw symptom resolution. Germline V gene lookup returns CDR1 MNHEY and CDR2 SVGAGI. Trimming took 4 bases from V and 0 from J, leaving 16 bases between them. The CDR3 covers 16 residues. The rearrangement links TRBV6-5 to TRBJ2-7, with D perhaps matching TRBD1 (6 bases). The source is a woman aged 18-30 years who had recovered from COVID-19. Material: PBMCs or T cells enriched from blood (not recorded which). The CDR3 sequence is CASSSPQGTHSYEQYF. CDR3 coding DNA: TGTGCCAGCAGTTCCCCACAGGGTACCCACTCCTACGAGCAGTACTTC.